The T cell receptor (beta chain) under discussion was sequenced for a study of OX40 agonist ivuxolimab in advanced cancers. Study-wide results and caveats: The study did not work out the antigen specificity of the expanded peripheral T cells. Fewer expanded clones were found on average in CD4+ than in CD8+ T cells.

Details on this clone: What it recognizes is unknown.

Assay used: immunoSEQ multiplex PCR; TCRdb lists only in-frame clones, some missing. The sample holds around 21,000 clones, about four fifths seen once. V dropped 7 bases and J dropped 4; count of bases not matched to a gene: 12. This CDR3 is built from 16 residues. Germline V gene sequence: CDR1 LNHDA, CDR2 SQIVND (reference sequence). The J gene is TRBJ2-1, the V gene TRBV19; 8 bases match TRBD1. The clonotype was recovered from an adult with an advanced solid tumor such as melanoma, head and neck, liver or kidney cancer. The specimen comprised CD4+ or CD8+ T cells sorted from blood, sampled in a trial of the OX40 agonist ivuxolimab. This CDR3 reads CASMRNWDRIYNEQFF. The CDR3 DNA reads TGTGCCAGTATGAGGAACTGGGACAGGATTTACAATGAGCAGTTCTTC.